Here is one TCR beta chain with its context. Its antigen is not identified. The sample holds other DNA sequences that translate to the same CDR3. The source of the sample is a study of graft-versus-host responses after intestinal transplantation. The CDR3 is 12 amino acids. Deletions cut 0 bases from V and 7 bases from J, with 5 bases between. Looked up from germline, CDR1 is SGDLS and CDR2 is YYNGEE. Method: immunoSEQ multiplex PCR; TCRdb's copy keeps in-frame clones and lacks some. This table has approximately 85,000 clones, around 93% appearing once. The chain carries TRBV9 and TRBJ1-5; D not certain. The starting material was unstimulated CD8+ T cells sorted from spleen or lymph node cells, obtained before transplant. The clonotype was recovered from a human donor who was the organ donor for an intestinal transplant. The CDR3 DNA follows: TGTGCCAGCAGCGTAGGTAACCAGCCCCAGCATTTT. Its translation: CASSVGNQPQHF.